This TCR beta chain was found in a study of T-cell memory formation after mild COVID-19. On the study more broadly: The TCR clusters were mostly specific to one donor. Study-wide points: Contracting CD4+ clones sat mainly in CM and EM; CD8+ in EMRA. Contracting clones from day 15 to 85 showed balanced CD4/CD8; later expanders favored CD4+.

The trim removed 5 bases at V and 5 bases at J, leaving 9 bases unmatched. This CDR3 contains 15 residues. Germline CDR1 and CDR2: SGHVS and FQNEAQ. In its sample, this clonotype was seen once. The antigen is not known. A 5'RACE reaction primed in the constant segment made cDNA libraries of TCR alpha and TCR beta, and these carried sample barcodes and UMIs. TCRdb fed the 5' RACE reads into MiXCR, producing one record per CDR3 protein. The repertoire consists of a few hundred thousand distinct CDR3 sequences, with about an eighth occurring once and the leading ten covering around 21%. Material: PBMCs or a T cell subset sorted from them (not recorded which). The chain carries TRBV7-8 and TRBJ1-5; TRBD1 aligns across 7 bases. The TCR sequence derives from a man between 18 and 29 years old who had mild COVID-19 (a few samples of this study predate the infection). Cell type and time point are not known. The CDR3 coding sequence is TGTGCCAGCAGCCCCAGACAGGGTCGGGATCAGCCCCAGCATTTT. Its translation is CASSPRQGRDQPQHF.